This TCR beta chain was identified in a study of identical twins. The CDR3 sequence is 13 residues long. Trimming left V 6 bases short and J 6 bases short, with 14 bases between. Germline CDR1 and CDR2: MNHNS and SASEGT. TCRdb reanalysed the 5' RACE reads using MiXCR and keeps one entry per CDR3 protein. The data show about 240,000 distinct CDR3 sequences, 8% to 11% seen once. The chain combines TRBV6-1 with TRBJ1-2; D gene uncertain. This TCR was sampled from a man between 50 and 59 years old in good health. What was sequenced was memory T cells sorted from blood. The CDR3 DNA reads as TGTGCCAGCAGCCGCGTCCTTCTCCATGGCTACACCTTC. Protein sequence: CASSRVLLHGYTF.